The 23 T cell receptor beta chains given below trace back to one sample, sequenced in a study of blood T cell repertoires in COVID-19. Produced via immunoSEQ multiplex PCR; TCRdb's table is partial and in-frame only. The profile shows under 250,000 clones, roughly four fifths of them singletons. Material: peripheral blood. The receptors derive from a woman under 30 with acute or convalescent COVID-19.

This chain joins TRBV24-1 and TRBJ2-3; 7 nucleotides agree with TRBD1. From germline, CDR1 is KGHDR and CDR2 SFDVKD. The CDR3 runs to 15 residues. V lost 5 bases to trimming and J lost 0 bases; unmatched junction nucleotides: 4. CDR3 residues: CATSGNRGSTDTQYF. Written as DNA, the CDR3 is TGTGCCACCAGTGGGAACAGGGGAAGCACAGATACGCAGTATTTT.

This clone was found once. In DNA, the CDR3 is TGCAGCGAAGGGACTAGCGGCCACAATGAGCAGTTCTTC. Its translation: CSEGTSGHNEQFF. The chain joins TRBV29-1 to TRBJ2-1, with 11 bases lining up with TRBD2. Germline V gene data show CDR1 as SQVTM and CDR2 as ANQGSEA. After removal of 7 bases from V and 5 bases from J, the junction contained 4 bases not matched to a gene. The CDR3 runs to 13 residues.

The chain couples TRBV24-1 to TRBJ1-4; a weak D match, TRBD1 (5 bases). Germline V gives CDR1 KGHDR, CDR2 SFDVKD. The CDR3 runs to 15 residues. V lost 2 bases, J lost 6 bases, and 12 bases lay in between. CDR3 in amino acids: CATSDSRTGDEKLFF. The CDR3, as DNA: TGTGCCACCAGTGATTCCCGGACGGGGGATGAAAAACTGTTTTTT.

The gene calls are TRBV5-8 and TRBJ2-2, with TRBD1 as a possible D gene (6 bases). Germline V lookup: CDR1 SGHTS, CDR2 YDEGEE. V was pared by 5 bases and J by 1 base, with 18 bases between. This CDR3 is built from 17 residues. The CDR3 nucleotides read TGTGCCAGCAGGAGGGGGAAGACCAGCAAGAACACCGGGGAGCTGTTTTTT. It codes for CASRRGKTSKNTGELFF.

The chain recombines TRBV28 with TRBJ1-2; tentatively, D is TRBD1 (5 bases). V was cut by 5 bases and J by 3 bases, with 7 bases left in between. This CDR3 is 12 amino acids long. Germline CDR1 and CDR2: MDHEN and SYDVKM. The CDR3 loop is CASSVTDYGYTF. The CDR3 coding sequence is TGTGCCAGCAGTGTGACAGACTATGGCTACACCTTC.

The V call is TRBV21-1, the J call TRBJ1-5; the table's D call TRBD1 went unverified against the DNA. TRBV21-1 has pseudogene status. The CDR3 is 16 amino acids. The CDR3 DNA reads TGTGCCAGCAGCAACGAACAGGGGGCTGACGATCAGCCCCAGCATTTT. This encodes CASSNEQGADDQPQHF.

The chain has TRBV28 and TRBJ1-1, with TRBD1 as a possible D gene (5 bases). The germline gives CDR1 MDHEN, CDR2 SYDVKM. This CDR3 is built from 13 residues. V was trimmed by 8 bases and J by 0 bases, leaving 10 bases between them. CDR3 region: CASGGALNTEAFF. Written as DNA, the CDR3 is TGTGCCAGCGGTGGGGCTTTGAACACTGAAGCTTTCTTT.

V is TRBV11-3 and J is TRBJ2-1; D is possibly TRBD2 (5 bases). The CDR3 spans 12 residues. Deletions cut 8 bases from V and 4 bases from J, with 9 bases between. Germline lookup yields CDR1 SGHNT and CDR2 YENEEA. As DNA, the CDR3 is TGTGCCAGCGGGAGAAAGTACAATGAGCAGTTCTTC. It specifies CASGRKYNEQFF.

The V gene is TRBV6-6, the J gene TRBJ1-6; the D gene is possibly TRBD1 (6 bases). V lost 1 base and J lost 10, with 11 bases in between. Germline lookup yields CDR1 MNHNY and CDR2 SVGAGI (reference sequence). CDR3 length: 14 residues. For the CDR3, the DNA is TGTGCCAGCAGTTACTGGGGGCGCGGGTCACCCCTCCACTTT. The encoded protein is CASSYWGRGSPLHF.

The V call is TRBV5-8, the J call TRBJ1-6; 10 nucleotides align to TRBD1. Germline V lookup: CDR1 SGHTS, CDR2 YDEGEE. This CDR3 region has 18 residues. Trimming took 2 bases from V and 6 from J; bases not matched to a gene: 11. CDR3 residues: CASSFGTGATTTNSPLHF. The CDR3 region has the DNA TGTGCCAGCAGCTTCGGGACAGGGGCCACGACAACTAATTCACCCCTCCACTTT.

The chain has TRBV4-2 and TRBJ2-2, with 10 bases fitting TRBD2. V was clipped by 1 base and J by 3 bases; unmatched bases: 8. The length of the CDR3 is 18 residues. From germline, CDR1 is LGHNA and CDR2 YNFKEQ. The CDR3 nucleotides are TGTGCCAGCAGCCAAGGGCTAGCGGGAGAACTTTACACCGGGGAGCTGTTTTTT. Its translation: CASSQGLAGELYTGELFF.

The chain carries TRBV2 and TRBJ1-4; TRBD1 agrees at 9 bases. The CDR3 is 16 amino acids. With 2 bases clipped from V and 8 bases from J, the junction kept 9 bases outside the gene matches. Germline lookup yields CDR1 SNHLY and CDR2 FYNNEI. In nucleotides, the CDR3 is TGTGCCAGCAGTGAAAAGGGGACAGGGACCGTCGAAAAACTGTTTTTT. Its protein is CASSEKGTGTVEKLFF.

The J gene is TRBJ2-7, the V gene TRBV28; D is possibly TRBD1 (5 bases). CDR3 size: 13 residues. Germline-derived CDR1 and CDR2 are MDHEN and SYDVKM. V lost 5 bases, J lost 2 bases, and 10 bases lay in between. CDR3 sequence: CASSVGQAYEQYF. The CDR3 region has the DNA TGTGCCAGCAGTGTAGGACAAGCCTACGAGCAGTACTTC. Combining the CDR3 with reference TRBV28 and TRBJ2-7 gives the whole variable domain DVKVTQSSRYLVKRTGEKVFLECVQDMDHENMFWYRQDPGLGLRLIYFSYDVKMKEKGDIPEGYSVSREKKERFSLILESASTNQTSMYLCASSVGQAYEQYFGPGTRLTVT.

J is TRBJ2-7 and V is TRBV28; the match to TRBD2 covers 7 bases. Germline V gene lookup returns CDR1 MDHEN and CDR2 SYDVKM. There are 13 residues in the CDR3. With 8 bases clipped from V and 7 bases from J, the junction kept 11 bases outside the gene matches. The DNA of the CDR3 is TGTGCCAGCCGGGGACTACAAACAAGGGAGCAGTACTTC. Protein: CASRGLQTREQYF.

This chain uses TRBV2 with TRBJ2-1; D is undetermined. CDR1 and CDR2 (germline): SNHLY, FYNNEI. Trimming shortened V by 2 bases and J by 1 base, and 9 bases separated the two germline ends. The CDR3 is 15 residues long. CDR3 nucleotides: TGTGCCAGCAGTGAAATTAGCCTATCCTACAATGAGCAGTTCTTC. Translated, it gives CASSEISLSYNEQFF.

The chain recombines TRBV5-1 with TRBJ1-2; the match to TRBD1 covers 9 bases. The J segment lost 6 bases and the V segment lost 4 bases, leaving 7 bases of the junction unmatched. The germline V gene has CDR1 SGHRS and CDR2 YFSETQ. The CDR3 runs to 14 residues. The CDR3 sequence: CASSDIGTGNGYTF. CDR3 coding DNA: TGCGCCAGCAGCGACATCGGGACAGGGAATGGCTACACCTTC.

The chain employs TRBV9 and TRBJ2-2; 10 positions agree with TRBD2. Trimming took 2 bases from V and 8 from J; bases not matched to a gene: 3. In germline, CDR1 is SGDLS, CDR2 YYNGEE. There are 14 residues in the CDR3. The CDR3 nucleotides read TGTGCCAGCAGCGTGGCTAGCGGGAGAGGGGAGCTGTTTTTT. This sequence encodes CASSVASGRGELFF.

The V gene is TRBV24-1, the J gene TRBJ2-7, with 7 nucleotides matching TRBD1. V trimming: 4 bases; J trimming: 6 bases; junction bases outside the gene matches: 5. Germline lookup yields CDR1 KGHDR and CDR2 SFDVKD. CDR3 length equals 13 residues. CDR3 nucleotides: TGTGCCACCAGTGACACAGACAGGGTCGAGCAGTACTTC. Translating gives CATSDTDRVEQYF.

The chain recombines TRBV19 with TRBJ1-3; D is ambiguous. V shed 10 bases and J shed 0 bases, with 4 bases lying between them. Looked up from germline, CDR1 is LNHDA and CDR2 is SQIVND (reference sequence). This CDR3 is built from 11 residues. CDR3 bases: TGTGCCACCCACTCTGGAAACACCATATATTTT. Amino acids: CATHSGNTIYF.

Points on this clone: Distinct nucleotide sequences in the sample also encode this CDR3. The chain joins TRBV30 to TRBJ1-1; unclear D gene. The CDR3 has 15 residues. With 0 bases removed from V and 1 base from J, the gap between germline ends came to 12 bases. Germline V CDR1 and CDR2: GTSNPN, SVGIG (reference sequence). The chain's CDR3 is CAWSVLGNRNTEAFF. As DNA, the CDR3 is TGTGCCTGGAGTGTACTAGGAAATAGGAACACTGAAGCTTTCTTT.

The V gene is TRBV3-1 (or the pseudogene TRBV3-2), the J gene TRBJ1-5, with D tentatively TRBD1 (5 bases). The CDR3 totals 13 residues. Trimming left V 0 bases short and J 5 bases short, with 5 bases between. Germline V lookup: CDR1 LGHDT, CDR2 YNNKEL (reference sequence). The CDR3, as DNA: TGTGCCAGCAGCCAAGACAGGGATCAGCCCCAGCATTTT. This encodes CASSQDRDQPQHF.

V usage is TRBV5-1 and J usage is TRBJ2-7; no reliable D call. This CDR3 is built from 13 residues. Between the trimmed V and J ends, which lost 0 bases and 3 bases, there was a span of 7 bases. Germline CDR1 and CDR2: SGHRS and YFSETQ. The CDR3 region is CASSLGQLYEQYF. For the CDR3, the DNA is TGCGCCAGCAGCTTGGGACAACTCTACGAGCAGTACTTC.

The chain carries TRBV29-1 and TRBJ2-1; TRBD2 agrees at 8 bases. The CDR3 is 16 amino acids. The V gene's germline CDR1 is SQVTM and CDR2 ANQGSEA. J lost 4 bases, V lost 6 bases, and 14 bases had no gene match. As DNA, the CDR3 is TGCAGCGTCGAGGGTGGAGCGGGAGCCCCGTACAATGAGCAGTTCTTC. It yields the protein CSVEGGAGAPYNEQFF.